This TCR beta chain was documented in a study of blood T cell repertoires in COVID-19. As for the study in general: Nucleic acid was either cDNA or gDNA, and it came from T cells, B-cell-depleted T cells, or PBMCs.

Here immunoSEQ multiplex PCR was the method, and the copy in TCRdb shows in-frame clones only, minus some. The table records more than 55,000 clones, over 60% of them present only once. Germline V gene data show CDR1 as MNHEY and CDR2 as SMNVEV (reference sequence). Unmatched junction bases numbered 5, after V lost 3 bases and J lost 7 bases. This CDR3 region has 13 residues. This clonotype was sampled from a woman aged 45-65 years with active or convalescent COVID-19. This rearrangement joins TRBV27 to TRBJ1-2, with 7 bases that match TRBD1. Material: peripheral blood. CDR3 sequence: CASSFRAGGGYTF. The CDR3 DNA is TGTGCCAGCAGTTTTCGGGCAGGGGGTGGCTACACCTTC.